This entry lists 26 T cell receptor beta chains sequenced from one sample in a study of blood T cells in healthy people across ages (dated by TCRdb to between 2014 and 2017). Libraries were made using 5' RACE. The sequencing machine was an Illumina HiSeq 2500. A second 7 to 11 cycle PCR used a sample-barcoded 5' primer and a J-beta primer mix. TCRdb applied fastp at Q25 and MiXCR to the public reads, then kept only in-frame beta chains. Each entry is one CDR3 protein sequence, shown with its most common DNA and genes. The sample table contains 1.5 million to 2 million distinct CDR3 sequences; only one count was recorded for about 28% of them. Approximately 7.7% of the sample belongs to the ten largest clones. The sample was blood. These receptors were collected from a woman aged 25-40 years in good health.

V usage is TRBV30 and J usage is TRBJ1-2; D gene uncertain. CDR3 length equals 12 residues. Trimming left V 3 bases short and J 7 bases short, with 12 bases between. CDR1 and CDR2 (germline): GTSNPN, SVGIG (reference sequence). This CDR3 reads CAWSPGSRGYTF. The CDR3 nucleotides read TGTGCCTGGAGCCCCGGCTCACGTGGCTACACCTTC.

This chain's CDR3 is CASSRLTGQSNSGANVLTF. The CDR3 DNA follows: TGTGCCAGCAGCAGACTAACGGGACAGTCGAACTCTGGGGCCAACGTCCTGACTTTC. The gene calls are TRBV9 and TRBJ2-6; 7 nucleotides match TRBD1. Germline-derived CDR1 and CDR2 are SGDLS and YYNGEE. V dropped 4 bases and J dropped 0; count of bases not matched to a gene: 13. The CDR3 has 19 amino acids.

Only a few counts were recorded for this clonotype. The CDR3 here is CASSPPRQTNYGYTF. CDR3 nucleotides: TGTGCCAGCAGTCCTCCGAGGCAGACTAACTATGGCTACACCTTC. The chain combines TRBV6-6 with TRBJ1-2; D gene unclear. Looked up from germline, CDR1 is MNHNY and CDR2 is SVGAGI (reference sequence). V was clipped by 5 bases and J by 0 bases, with 13 bases between them. This CDR3 spans 15 amino acids.

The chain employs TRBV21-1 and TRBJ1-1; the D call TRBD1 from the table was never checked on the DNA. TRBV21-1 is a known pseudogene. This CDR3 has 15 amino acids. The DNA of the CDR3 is TGTGCCAGCAGCAAAGACTGGGGGGCGCGTACTGAAGCTTTCTTT. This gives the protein CASSKDWGARTEAFF.

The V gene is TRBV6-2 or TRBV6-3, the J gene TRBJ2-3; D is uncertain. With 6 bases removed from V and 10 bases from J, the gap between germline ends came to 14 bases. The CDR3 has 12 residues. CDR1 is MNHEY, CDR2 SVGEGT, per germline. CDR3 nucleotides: TGTGCCAGCAGCTCTCGTGGGGATCCGCAGTATTTT. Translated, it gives CASSSRGDPQYF.

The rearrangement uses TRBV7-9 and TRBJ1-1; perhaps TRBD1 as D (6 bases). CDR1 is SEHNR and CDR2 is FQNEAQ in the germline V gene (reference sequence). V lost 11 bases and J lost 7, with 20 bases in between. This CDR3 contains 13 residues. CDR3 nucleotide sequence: TGTGCCGGAGGGGGGGAAATTGGCATTGAAGCTTTCTTT. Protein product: CAGGGEIGIEAFF.

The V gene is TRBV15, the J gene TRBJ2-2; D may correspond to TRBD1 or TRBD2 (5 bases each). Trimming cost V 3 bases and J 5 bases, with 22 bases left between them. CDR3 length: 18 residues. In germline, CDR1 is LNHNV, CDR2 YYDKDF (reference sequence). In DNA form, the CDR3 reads TGTGCCACCAGCAGCGCTGATTTGAGGGGTGCTTGGACCGGGGAGCTGTTTTTT. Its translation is CATSSADLRGAWTGELFF. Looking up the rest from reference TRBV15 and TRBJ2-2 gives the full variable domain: DAMVIQNPRYQVTQFGKPVTLSCSQTLNHNVMYWYQQKSSQAPKLLFHYYDKDFNNEADTPDNFQSRRPNTSFCFLDIRSPGLGDTAMYLCATSSADLRGAWTGELFFGEGSRLTVL.

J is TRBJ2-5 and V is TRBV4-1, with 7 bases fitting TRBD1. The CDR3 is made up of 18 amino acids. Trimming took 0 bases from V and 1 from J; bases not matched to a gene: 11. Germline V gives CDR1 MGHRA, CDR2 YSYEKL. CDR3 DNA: TGCGCCAGCAGCCAAGAGTCTTACAGACAGGGCCCCCAAGAGACCCAGTACTTC. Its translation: CASSQESYRQGPQETQYF.

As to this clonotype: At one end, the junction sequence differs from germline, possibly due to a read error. For the CDR3, the DNA is TGTGCCAGCTCATCCACAGATAGCAATCAGTCCCAGCATTTT. Translated, it gives CASSSTDSNQSQHF. V and J are TRBV18 and TRBJ1-5; no clear D. CDR1 is KGHSH and CDR2 is LQKENI in the germline V gene. CDR3 length equals 14 residues.

This chain's CDR3 is CASSQEGGRVNQPQHF. CDR3 nucleotides: TGTGCCAGCAGCCAAGAAGGGGGTAGAGTCAATCAGCCCCAGCATTTT. The chain joins TRBV4-2 to TRBJ1-5; D possibly corresponds to TRBD1 (6 bases). The germline V gene has CDR1 LGHNA and CDR2 YNFKEQ. The V gene lost 0 bases and the J gene lost 3 bases, with 12 bases spanning the gap. The CDR3 extends over 16 amino acids.

The CDR3, as DNA: TGTGCCAGCACCAGGGACAGGAGAGAGCAGTACTTC. It specifies CASTRDRREQYF. This rearrangement joins TRBV5-5 to TRBJ2-4, with 8 positions matching TRBD1. Germline CDR1 reads SGHKS; CDR2 reads YYEKEE (reference sequence). The junction had 9 bases not matched to a gene; V was cut back by 6 bases and J by 13 bases. This CDR3 is built from 12 residues.

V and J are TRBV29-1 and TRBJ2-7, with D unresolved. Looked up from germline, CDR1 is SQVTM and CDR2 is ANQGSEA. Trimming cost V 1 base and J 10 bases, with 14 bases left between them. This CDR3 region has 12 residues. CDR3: CSVEVPPGTQYF. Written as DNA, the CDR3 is TGCAGCGTTGAAGTCCCCCCCGGTACCCAGTACTTC.

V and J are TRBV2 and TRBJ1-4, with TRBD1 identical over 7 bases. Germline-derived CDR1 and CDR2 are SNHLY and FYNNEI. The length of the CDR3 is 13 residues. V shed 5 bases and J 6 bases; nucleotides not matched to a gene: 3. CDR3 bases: TGTGCCAGCAGTCGACAGGGTTATGAAAAACTGTTTTTT. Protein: CASSRQGYEKLFF. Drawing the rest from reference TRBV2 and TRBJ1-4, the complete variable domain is EPEVTQTPSHQVTQMGQEVILRCVPISNHLYFYWYRQILGQKVEFLVSFYNNEISEKSEIFDDQFSVERPDGSNFTLKIRSTKLEDSAMYFCASSRQGYEKLFFGSGTQLSVL.

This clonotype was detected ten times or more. The CDR3, as DNA: TGTGCCAGCAGTTCTCAGGGATATCAGCCCCAGCATTTT. Protein sequence: CASSSQGYQPQHF. V gene TRBV6-6 combines with J gene TRBJ1-5, with D possibly TRBD1 on 5 matching bases. In germline, CDR1 is MNHNY, CDR2 SVGAGI (reference sequence). The CDR3 extends over 13 amino acids. V gave up 4 bases and J gave up 5 bases, with 9 bases separating them.

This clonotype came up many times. The chain's CDR3 is CASSLGGRSYEQYF. The CDR3 DNA sequence: TGTGCCAGCAGTTTAGGAGGGCGGTCCTACGAGCAGTACTTC. The rearrangement links TRBV27 to TRBJ2-7; TRBD2 is a possible D gene (6 bases). The germline V gene encodes CDR1 MNHEY and CDR2 SMNVEV (reference sequence). The CDR3 loop spans 14 amino acids. V was cut by 2 bases and J by 1 base, with 9 bases left in between.

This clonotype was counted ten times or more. The CDR3 region is CSARGTSGRSSYEQYF. The CDR3 DNA follows: TGCAGTGCTAGGGGGACTAGCGGGCGGAGCTCCTACGAGCAGTACTTC. This chain uses TRBV20-1 with TRBJ2-7; 12 bases fit TRBD2. The CDR3 spans 16 residues. Germline V gene lookup returns CDR1 DFQATT and CDR2 SNEGSKA (reference sequence). V lost 3 bases to trimming and J lost 0 bases; unmatched junction nucleotides: 6.

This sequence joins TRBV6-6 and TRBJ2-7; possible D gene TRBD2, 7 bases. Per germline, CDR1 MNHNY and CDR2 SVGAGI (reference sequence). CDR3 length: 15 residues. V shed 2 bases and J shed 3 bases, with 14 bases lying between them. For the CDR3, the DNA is TGTGCCAGCAGTTACGGAGGGGGGGGGTTCTACGAGCAGTACTTC. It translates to CASSYGGGGFYEQYF.

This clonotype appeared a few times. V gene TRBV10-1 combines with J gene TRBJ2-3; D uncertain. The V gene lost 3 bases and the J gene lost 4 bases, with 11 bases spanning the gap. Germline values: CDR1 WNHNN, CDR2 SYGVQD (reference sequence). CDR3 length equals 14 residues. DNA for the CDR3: TGCGCCAGCAGTGACTTCTCGGACGCAGATACGCAGTATTTT. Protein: CASSDFSDADTQYF.

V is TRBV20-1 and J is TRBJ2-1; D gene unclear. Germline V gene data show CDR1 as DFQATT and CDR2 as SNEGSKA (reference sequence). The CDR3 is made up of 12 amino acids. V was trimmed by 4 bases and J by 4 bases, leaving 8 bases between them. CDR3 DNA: TGCAGTGCTATTGGAGTGTACAATGAGCAGTTCTTC. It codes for CSAIGVYNEQFF.

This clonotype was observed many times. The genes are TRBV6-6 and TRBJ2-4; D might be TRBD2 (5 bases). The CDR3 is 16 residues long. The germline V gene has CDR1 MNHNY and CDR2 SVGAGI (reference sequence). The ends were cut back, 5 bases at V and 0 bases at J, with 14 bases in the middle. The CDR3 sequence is CASSPRDRLAKNIQYF. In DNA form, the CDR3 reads TGTGCCAGCAGTCCCCGGGATCGATTAGCCAAAAACATTCAGTACTTC.

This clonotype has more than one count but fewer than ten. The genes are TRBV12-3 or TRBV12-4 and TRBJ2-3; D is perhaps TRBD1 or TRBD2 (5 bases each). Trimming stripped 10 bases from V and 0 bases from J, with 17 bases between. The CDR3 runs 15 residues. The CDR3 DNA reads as TGTGCCATCGATCACGGGGCCTCTAGCACAGATACGCAGTATTTT. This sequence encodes CAIDHGASSTDTQYF.

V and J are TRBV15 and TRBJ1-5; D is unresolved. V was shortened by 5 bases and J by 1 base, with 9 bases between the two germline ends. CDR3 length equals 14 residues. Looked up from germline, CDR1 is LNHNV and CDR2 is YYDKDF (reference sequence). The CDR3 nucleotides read TGTGCCACCAGCGGCTTCGACAGCAATCAGCCCCAGCATTTT. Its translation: CATSGFDSNQPQHF.

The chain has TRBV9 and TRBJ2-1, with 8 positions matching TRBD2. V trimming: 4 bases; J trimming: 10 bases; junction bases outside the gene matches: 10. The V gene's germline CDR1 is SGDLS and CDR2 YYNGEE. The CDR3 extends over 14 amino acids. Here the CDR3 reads CASSSHGGAGEQFF. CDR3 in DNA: TGTGCCAGCAGCTCTCACGGGGGGGCGGGGGAGCAGTTCTTC.

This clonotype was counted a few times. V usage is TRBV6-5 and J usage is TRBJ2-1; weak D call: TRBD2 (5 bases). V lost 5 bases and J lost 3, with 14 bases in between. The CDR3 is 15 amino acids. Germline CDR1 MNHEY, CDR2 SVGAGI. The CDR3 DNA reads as TGTGCCAGCAGTAATAAGAGGGCAGTCTACAATGAGCAGTTCTTC. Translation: CASSNKRAVYNEQFF.

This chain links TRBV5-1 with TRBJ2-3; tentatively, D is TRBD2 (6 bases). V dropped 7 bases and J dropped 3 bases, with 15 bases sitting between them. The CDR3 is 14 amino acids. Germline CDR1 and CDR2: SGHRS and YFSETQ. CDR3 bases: TGCGCCAGCGGACTACAGGAGACGACAGATACGCAGTATTTT. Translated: CASGLQETTDTQYF.

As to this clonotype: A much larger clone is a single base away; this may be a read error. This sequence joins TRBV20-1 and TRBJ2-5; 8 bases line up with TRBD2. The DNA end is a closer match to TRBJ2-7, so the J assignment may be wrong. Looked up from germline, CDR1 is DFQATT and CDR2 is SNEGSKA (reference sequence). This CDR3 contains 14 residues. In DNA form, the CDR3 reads TGCAGTGCTATCCCCCCCGGGAGGGACCACGAGCAGTACTTC. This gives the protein CSAIPPGRDHEQYF.